These 27 T cell receptor beta chains were sequenced from one sample in a study of OX40 agonist ivuxolimab in advanced cancers. This table comes from immunoSEQ multiplex PCR, and its TCRdb copy is limited to in-frame clones, with some not included. The sample has tens of thousands of clones; roughly nine tenths are singletons. The sample was CD4+ or CD8+ T cells sorted from blood, taken in a trial of the OX40 agonist ivuxolimab. The source is an adult with an advanced solid tumor such as melanoma, head and neck, liver or kidney cancer.

The chain joins TRBV5-8 to TRBJ2-1; the D is unclear. Germline-derived CDR1 and CDR2 are SGHTS and YDEGEE. V gave up 1 base and J gave up 0 bases, with 11 bases separating them. The CDR3 contains 16 residues. Here the CDR3 reads CASSLIVAVSYNEQFF. For the CDR3, the DNA is TGTGCCAGCAGCTTGATAGTTGCGGTCTCCTACAATGAGCAGTTCTTC.

V gene TRBV28 combines with J gene TRBJ2-3; the match to TRBD1 covers 8 bases. V shed 6 bases, J shed 1 base, and the junction held 6 bases outside the gene matches. The CDR3 totals 15 residues. CDR1 is MDHEN and CDR2 is SYDVKM in the germline V gene. The CDR3 region is CASSLPGQGTDTQYF. The CDR3 nucleotides are TGTGCCAGCAGCTTACCGGGACAGGGCACAGATACGCAGTATTTT. Using reference TRBV28 and TRBJ2-3 for the parts outside the CDR3, the full variable domain is DVKVTQSSRYLVKRTGEKVFLECVQDMDHENMFWYRQDPGLGLRLIYFSYDVKMKEKGDIPEGYSVSREKKERFSLILESASTNQTSMYLCASSLPGQGTDTQYFGPGTRLTVL.

The chain joins TRBV25-1 to TRBJ2-1; 10 bases fit TRBD1. The CDR3 has 16 amino acids. The ends lost 1 base at V and 7 bases at J; junction bases unmatched: 7. Looked up from germline, CDR1 is MGHDK and CDR2 is SYGVNS. CDR3 loop: CASSESGTGAWNEQFF. For the CDR3, the DNA is TGTGCCAGCAGTGAATCAGGGACAGGGGCCTGGAATGAGCAGTTCTTC.

The CDR3 loop reads CASSPGFGASEQYF. The CDR3 nucleotides are TGTGCCAGCAGCCCCGGCTTCGGGGCGTCCGAGCAGTACTTC. The chain is built from TRBV7-3 and TRBJ2-7; TRBD1 or TRBD2 may be the D gene (5 bases each). Deletions cut 5 bases from V and 6 bases from J, with 17 bases between. This CDR3 is built from 14 residues. CDR1 is SGHTA and CDR2 is FQGTGA in the germline V gene.

The CDR3 DNA reads TGCGCCAGCAGCTCCAGGGGGGGACGTGATAATTCACCCCTCCACTTT. Translating gives CASSSRGGRDNSPLHF. This rearrangement joins TRBV5-1 to TRBJ1-6; 7 bases are shared with TRBD1. The CDR3 sequence is 16 residues long. CDR1 SGHRS and CDR2 YFSETQ come from the germline V gene. J was trimmed by 5 bases and V by 3 bases; bases with no gene match: 8.

This chain connects TRBV19 to TRBJ1-2; 10 nucleotides match TRBD1. This CDR3 has 14 amino acids. Per the germline V gene, CDR1 is LNHDA and CDR2 is SQIVND (reference sequence). V lost 6 bases to trimming and J lost 4 bases; unmatched junction nucleotides: 5. The CDR3 nucleotides read TGTGCCAGTAGGAGGACAGGGGGTCTCTATGGCTACACCTTC. Protein: CASRRTGGLYGYTF.

This chain connects TRBV7-9 to TRBJ1-3; unclear D gene. V was shortened by 4 bases and J by 3 bases, with 4 bases between the two germline ends. The CDR3 sequence is 12 residues long. Germline V gives CDR1 SEHNR, CDR2 FQNEAQ (reference sequence). The CDR3 DNA reads as TGTGCCAGCAGCTACAGTGGAAACACCATATATTTT. It specifies CASSYSGNTIYF.

The rearrangement joins TRBV5-1 to TRBJ2-3; the match to TRBD2 covers 12 bases. Germline values: CDR1 SGHRS, CDR2 YFSETQ. With V trimmed by 2 bases and J by 1 base, 17 bases remained unmatched. The CDR3 length is 21 residues. The CDR3 DNA follows: TGCGCCAGCAGCTTTCAGGGGGCGGTGACTAGCGGGAGAGGCCGCACAGATACGCAGTATTTT. This gives the protein CASSFQGAVTSGRGRTDTQYF.

This chain joins TRBV5-1 and TRBJ2-1; D is ambiguous. Trimming took off 0 bases at V and 5 bases at J, with 9 bases between the two ends. This CDR3 region has 14 residues. Germline loops: CDR1 SGHRS, CDR2 YFSETQ. For the CDR3, the DNA is TGCGCCAGCAGCTTGGTTTCAGAAGACAATGAGCAGTTCTTC. Translation gives CASSLVSEDNEQFF.

The J gene is TRBJ2-3, the V gene TRBV4-1; TRBD2 aligns across 11 bases. J lost 6 bases, V lost 1 base, and 9 bases had no gene match. The CDR3 is made up of 17 amino acids. From germline, CDR1 is MGHRA and CDR2 YSYEKL. The CDR3 DNA reads as TGCGCCAGCAGCCAAGCGAGTTCTAGCGGGAGGTTGGATACGCAGTATTTT. Translated: CASSQASSSGRLDTQYF.

This CDR3 reads CSFWTSLNEQFF. The CDR3 coding sequence is TGCAGCTTCTGGACTAGCCTAAATGAGCAGTTCTTC. The chain combines TRBV29-1 with TRBJ2-1; 8 positions agree with TRBD2. V gave up 8 bases and J gave up 7 bases; unmatched junction bases: 7. Germline lookup yields CDR1 SQVTM and CDR2 ANQGSEA. CDR3 size: 12 residues.

This rearrangement joins TRBV6-5 to TRBJ1-2, with D uncertain. The germline CDR1 and CDR2 sequences are MNHEY and SVGAGI. This CDR3 has 12 amino acids. The V end lost 5 bases, the J end lost 8 bases, and 12 bases lay between the germline ends. The CDR3 sequence is CASSRTVGGYTF. DNA for the CDR3: TGTGCCAGCAGTCGGACGGTAGGAGGCTACACCTTC.

The chain carries TRBV27 and TRBJ1-6; D may be TRBD1 (6 bases). CDR1 and CDR2 (germline): MNHEY, SMNVEV (reference sequence). The length of the CDR3 is 15 residues. Trimming pared 7 bases from V and 5 bases from J, leaving 15 bases between. The CDR3 sequence: CASKGAGVDNSPLHF. Written as DNA, the CDR3 is TGTGCCAGCAAGGGTGCAGGGGTGGATAATTCACCCCTCCACTTT.

The chain employs TRBV19 and TRBJ2-1; a possible D gene is TRBD2 (6 bases). This CDR3 comprises 16 residues. Germline CDR1 and CDR2: LNHDA and SQIVND (reference sequence). Trimming took 3 bases from V and 12 from J, leaving 24 bases between them. This CDR3 reads CASSIAIGSPGGGQFF. In DNA form, the CDR3 reads TGTGCCAGTAGTATCGCGATTGGGTCCCCCGGGGGTGGGCAGTTCTTC.

The J gene is TRBJ2-3, the V gene TRBV7-6; TRBD2 aligns across 7 bases. The length of the CDR3 is 12 residues. Germline-derived CDR1 and CDR2 are SGHVS and FNYEAQ. J gave up 9 bases and V 5 bases, and 5 bases lay outside the gene matches. The CDR3 loop reads CASSQSGGTQYF. The CDR3 coding sequence is TGTGCCAGCAGCCAATCGGGGGGAACGCAGTATTTT.

The count of this clone is one. The chain joins TRBV5-1 to TRBJ2-3; perhaps D is TRBD1 or TRBD2 (5 bases each). CDR1 is SGHRS and CDR2 is YFSETQ in the germline V gene. Trimming took off 2 bases at V and 4 bases at J, with 17 bases between the two ends. This CDR3 comprises 16 residues. The CDR3 is CASSLKGWGMSDTQYF. The CDR3 DNA sequence: TGCGCCAGCAGCTTAAAGGGGTGGGGGATGTCAGATACGCAGTATTTT.

This clone was detected once. This chain joins TRBV19 and TRBJ2-2; D might be TRBD1 (6 bases). The CDR3 is made up of 12 amino acids. Trimming took 10 bases from V and 7 from J, leaving 13 bases between them. Per the germline V gene, CDR1 is LNHDA and CDR2 is SQIVND (reference sequence). The CDR3 DNA sequence: TGTGCCACGCAAAAGGGGGTCGGGGAGCTGTTTTTT. It specifies CATQKGVGELFF.

The rearrangement links TRBV6-1 to TRBJ2-3; no firm D call. The germline CDR1 and CDR2 sequences are MNHNS and SASEGT. Trimming cost V 4 bases and J 0 bases, with 8 bases left between them. The CDR3 totals 14 residues. The CDR3, as DNA: TGTGCCAGCAGTGCAATGGGAAGCACAGATACGCAGTATTTT. Amino acids: CASSAMGSTDTQYF.

The CDR3 region has the DNA TGTGCCAGCAGCTGGGACATATACTATGGCTACACCTTC. It encodes CASSWDIYYGYTF. This chain connects TRBV6-5 to TRBJ1-2; TRBD1 might be the D (6 bases). This CDR3 comprises 13 residues. V was trimmed by 6 bases and J by 3 bases, leaving 11 bases between them. CDR1 is MNHEY and CDR2 is SVGAGI in the germline V gene.

The gene calls are TRBV30 and TRBJ2-3; TRBD2 agrees at 8 bases. CDR3 length equals 14 residues. The trim removed 5 bases at V and 2 bases at J, leaving 6 bases unmatched. CDR1 is GTSNPN and CDR2 is SVGIG in the germline V gene (reference sequence). CDR3 in DNA: TGTGCCTGGGGGCGGGAGGCCCCCACAGATACGCAGTATTTT. This encodes CAWGREAPTDTQYF. Filled out from reference TRBV30 and TRBJ2-3, the complete variable domain reads SQTIHQWPATLVQPVGSPLSLECTVEGTSNPNLYWYRQAAGRGLQLLFYSVGIGQISSEVPQNLSASRPQDRQFILSSKKLLLSDSGFYLCAWGREAPTDTQYFGPGTRLTVL.

The J gene is TRBJ2-7, the V gene TRBV6-1; 8 nucleotides match TRBD1. After removal of 7 bases from V and 3 bases from J, the junction contained 11 bases not matched to a gene. The CDR3 extends over 15 amino acids. Germline V CDR1 and CDR2: MNHNS, SASEGT. The CDR3: CASNKQQGDFYEQYF. CDR3 bases: TGTGCCAGCAATAAACAACAGGGGGATTTCTACGAGCAGTACTTC.

The chain carries TRBV19 and TRBJ2-1, with 8 bases fitting TRBD2. Germline V lookup: CDR1 LNHDA, CDR2 SQIVND (reference sequence). The CDR3 runs to 14 residues. With 6 bases clipped from V and 7 bases from J, the junction kept 8 bases outside the gene matches. As DNA, the CDR3 is TGTGCCAGTAGGGTAGCGGGGTTAGTAAATGAGCAGTTCTTC. Amino acids: CASRVAGLVNEQFF.

The chain couples TRBV5-1 to TRBJ2-3; 10 bases agree with TRBD2. CDR1 is SGHRS, CDR2 YFSETQ, per germline. J gave up 2 bases and V 1 base, and 4 bases lay outside the gene matches. The CDR3 length is 16 residues. CDR3 sequence (DNA): TGCGCCAGCAGCTTGTCACTAGCGGGAACCACAGATACGCAGTATTTT. This codes for CASSLSLAGTTDTQYF.

The rearrangement uses TRBV7-2 and TRBJ2-5, with D possibly TRBD1 on 5 matching bases. From germline, CDR1 is SGHTA and CDR2 FQGNSA. CDR3 length: 15 amino acids. V lost 1 base and J lost 3, with 12 bases in between. The CDR3 DNA sequence: TGTGCCAGCAGCTTAGTAGTGGGGCCGGAAGAGACCCAGTACTTC. It is translated as CASSLVVGPEETQYF.

The chain uses TRBV18 and TRBJ2-6, with a possible D match to TRBD1 (5 bases). V shed 6 bases and J shed 0 bases, with 18 bases lying between them. In germline, CDR1 is KGHSH, CDR2 LQKENI. The CDR3 has 18 amino acids. CDR3 loop: CASSPRQTINSGANVLTF. CDR3 DNA sequence: TGTGCCAGCTCCCCCCGACAGACAATTAACTCTGGGGCCAACGTCCTGACTTTC.

J is TRBJ2-5 and V is TRBV7-2; D possibly matches TRBD1 or TRBD2 (5 bases each). Trimming took 8 bases from V and 5 from J, leaving 12 bases between them. This CDR3 is built from 12 residues. Germline V lookup: CDR1 SGHTA, CDR2 FQGNSA. CDR3 loop: CASGLRGETQYF. The DNA of the CDR3 is TGTGCCAGCGGACTGAGGGGCGAGACCCAGTACTTC.

This clone was observed a single time. The chain combines TRBV6-5 with TRBJ2-7, with D possibly TRBD1 on 6 matching bases. The germline V and J ends were trimmed by 6 bases and 2 bases, with 14 bases remaining between them. Per germline, CDR1 MNHEY and CDR2 SVGAGI. The CDR3 extends over 14 amino acids. The CDR3 sequence: CASSRQVKPYEQYF. DNA of the CDR3: TGTGCCAGCAGCCGACAGGTCAAACCCTACGAGCAGTACTTC.